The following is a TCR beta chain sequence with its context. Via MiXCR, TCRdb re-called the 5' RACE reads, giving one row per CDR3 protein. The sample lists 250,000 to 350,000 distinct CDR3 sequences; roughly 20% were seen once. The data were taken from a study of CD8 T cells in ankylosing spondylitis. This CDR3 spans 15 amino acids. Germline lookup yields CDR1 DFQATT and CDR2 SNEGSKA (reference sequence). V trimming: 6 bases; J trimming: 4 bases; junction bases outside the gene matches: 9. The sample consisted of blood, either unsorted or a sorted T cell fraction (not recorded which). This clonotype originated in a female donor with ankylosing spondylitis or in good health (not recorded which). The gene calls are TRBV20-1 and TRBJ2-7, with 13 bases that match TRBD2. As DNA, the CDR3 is TGCAGTGCGCGTGGACTAGCGGGAGTCACATACGAGCAGTACTTC. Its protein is CSARGLAGVTYEQYF.